What follows are 24 T cell receptor beta chains derived from one specimen sequenced in a study of post-analysis software for immune sequencing data. Points from the study as a whole: Five or six TRBV segments were significantly more frequent in patients than in controls. TRBV5-6, TRBV5-1 and TRBV20-1 were among these segments.

Their antigen targets remain unknown. The authors incorporated unique molecular identifiers into the TCR beta cDNA libraries. TCRdb re-derived calls from the PCR reads in MiXCR, one entry per CDR3 protein. In the table there are roughly 600,000 distinct CDR3 sequences, 44% of which are singletons. Sequenced: blood. The receptors were gathered from a girl aged 5-17 years with multiple sclerosis.

This clonotype has more than one count but fewer than ten. The rearrangement uses TRBV6-5 and TRBJ2-3, with 8 nucleotides matching TRBD2. CDR3 size: 16 residues. CDR1 is MNHEY, CDR2 SVGAGI, per germline. After removal of 2 bases from V and 3 bases from J, the junction contained 7 bases not matched to a gene. CDR3 bases: TGTGCCAGCAGTTACGAGCGAGCGGGAGTGACAGATACGCAGTATTTT. Translating it yields CASSYERAGVTDTQYF.

This clonotype came up many times. This chain joins TRBV5-1 and TRBJ1-1; D perhaps matches TRBD1 (5 bases). Germline values: CDR1 SGHRS, CDR2 YFSETQ. Deletions cut 0 bases from V and 7 bases from J, with 10 bases between. The CDR3 is 13 amino acids. CDR3 sequence: CASSLGQGLEAFF. The CDR3 nucleotides read TGCGCCAGCAGCTTGGGGCAGGGTCTTGAAGCTTTCTTT.

The rearrangement links TRBV27 to TRBJ2-3; TRBD2 matches 8 bases. CDR3 length: 18 amino acids. V dropped 1 base and J dropped 0; count of bases not matched to a gene: 9. Germline lookup yields CDR1 MNHEY and CDR2 SMNVEV (reference sequence). Written as DNA, the CDR3 is TGTGCCAGCAGTTTATGGGCAGGCGGGGGGCAAAGCACAGATACGCAGTATTTT. It codes for CASSLWAGGGQSTDTQYF.

This clonotype was found a few times. The chain recombines TRBV20-1 with TRBJ1-2; D might be TRBD1 (6 bases). In germline, CDR1 is DFQATT, CDR2 SNEGSKA (reference sequence). CDR3 length equals 12 residues. V lost 6 bases, J lost 2 bases, and 10 bases lay in between. CDR3 DNA sequence: TGCAGTGCCCCGGGACAAAACTATGGCTACACCTTC. This encodes CSAPGQNYGYTF.

The gene calls are TRBV5-4 and TRBJ2-1; D is undetermined. The CDR3 length is 15 residues. V dropped 1 base and J dropped 8 bases, with 16 bases sitting between them. Per germline, CDR1 SGHNT and CDR2 YYREEE (reference sequence). As DNA, the CDR3 is TGTGCCAGCAGCTTGAAGGTGGGCAGCACGGATGAGCAGTTCTTC. Its protein is CASSLKVGSTDEQFF.

V usage is TRBV7-2 and J usage is TRBJ2-5; TRBD2 matches 8 bases. The germline CDR1 and CDR2 sequences are SGHTA and FQGNSA. Losses at the gene ends were 1 base for V and 2 bases for J; bases not matched to a gene: 0. CDR3 size: 14 residues. CDR3 sequence (DNA): TGTGCCAGCAGCTTAGAGCGGGGGCAAGAGACCCAGTACTTC. Its translation is CASSLERGQETQYF.

The J gene is TRBJ1-5, the V gene TRBV12-3 or TRBV12-4; 7 positions match TRBD1. J gave up 0 bases and V 5 bases, and 4 bases lay outside the gene matches. The length of the CDR3 is 15 residues. The CDR3 DNA reads as TGTGCCAGCAGTACCGACAGGGATAGCAATCAGCCCCAGCATTTT. Its protein product is CASSTDRDSNQPQHF.

Of note for this clonotype: At one end the junction does not follow the germline gene, possibly because of a read error. The rearrangement links TRBV4-1 to TRBJ2-3; D may correspond to TRBD1 or TRBD2 (8 bases each). Per germline, CDR1 MGHRA and CDR2 YSYEKL. The CDR3 has 17 residues. CDR3 in amino acids: CASGQGAGTRRTDTQYF. The CDR3 coding sequence is TGCGCCAGCGGCCAGGGGGCCGGGACTAGACGCACAGATACGCAGTATTTT.

In this sample, this clonotype turned up a few times. The chain joins TRBV16 to TRBJ2-7; possibly TRBD1 for D (6 bases). Trimming removed 5 bases at V and 7 bases at J, with 15 bases between. The CDR3 consists of 13 residues. Germline assignment: CDR1 KGHSY and CDR2 FQNENV. CDR3 loop: CASSGHRVHEQYF. The CDR3 region has the DNA TGTGCCAGCAGCGGCCACAGGGTGCATGAGCAGTACTTC.

V and J are TRBV27 and TRBJ1-2, with a possible D match to TRBD1 (5 bases). Trimming removed 2 bases at V and 5 bases at J, with 12 bases between. From germline, CDR1 is MNHEY and CDR2 SMNVEV (reference sequence). This CDR3 has 14 amino acids. CDR3 DNA: TGTGCCAGCAGTTTACAGGGTCGAGCTTATGGCTACACCTTC. This gives the protein CASSLQGRAYGYTF.

The chain joins TRBV27 to TRBJ2-1, with TRBD1 identical over 7 bases. This CDR3 is built from 16 residues. Germline CDR1 and CDR2: MNHEY and SMNVEV (reference sequence). Trimming at V came to 5 bases and at J to 4 bases, leaving 11 bases not matched to a gene. The DNA of the CDR3 is TGTGCCAGCAGTCTTCTCGACAGGGTGGGGTACAATGAGCAGTTCTTC. Translating it yields CASSLLDRVGYNEQFF.

The J gene is TRBJ2-3, the V gene TRBV29-1; 9 nucleotides line up with TRBD2. The CDR3 sequence is 15 residues long. The V gene end was trimmed by 7 bases and the J gene end by 6 bases; junction bases not matched to a gene: 14. Germline loops: CDR1 SQVTM, CDR2 ANQGSEA. The CDR3 nucleotides are TGCAGCGGGGGGACTAGCCTAAAGGGCGCGGATACGCAGTATTTT. Translated: CSGGTSLKGADTQYF.

This chain joins TRBV7-2 and TRBJ2-7, with a possible D match to TRBD2 (6 bases). The V and J ends lost 4 bases and 4 bases respectively, with 11 bases between them. The V gene's germline CDR1 is SGHTA and CDR2 FQGNSA. The CDR3 contains 13 residues. CDR3 protein: CASSSRELYEQYF. The CDR3 region has the DNA TGTGCCAGCAGCTCCCGGGAGCTATACGAGCAGTACTTC. The whole variable domain, remainder taken from reference TRBV7-2 and TRBJ2-7, is GAGVSQSPSNKVTEKGKDVELRCDPISGHTALYWYRQSLGQGLEFLIYFQGNSAPDKSGLPSDRFSAERTGGSVSTLTIQRTQQEDSAVYLCASSSRELYEQYFGPGTRLTVT.

The chain combines TRBV24-1 with TRBJ2-1, with 8 bases aligning to TRBD1. The V segment lost 9 bases and the J segment 9 bases; nucleotides outside the gene matches: 9. This CDR3 comprises 13 residues. The germline V gene has CDR1 KGHDR and CDR2 SFDVKD. CDR3 in amino acids: CATLGQGAGEQFF. The DNA of the CDR3 is TGTGCCACCCTAGGACAGGGTGCCGGTGAGCAGTTCTTC.

This clonotype has a single count. The rearrangement joins TRBV5-1 to TRBJ2-3, with a possible D match to TRBD1 (5 bases). This CDR3 contains 16 residues. Germline values: CDR1 SGHRS, CDR2 YFSETQ. The germline V and J ends were trimmed by 2 bases and 7 bases, with 20 bases remaining between them. For the CDR3, the DNA is TGCGCCAGCAGCTTAAGGGGTGGTGGGTCCGGCAATACGCAGTATTTT. Its protein product is CASSLRGGGSGNTQYF.

This sequence joins TRBV29-1 and TRBJ1-1; no definite D call. V was trimmed by 3 bases and J by 0 bases, leaving 5 bases between them. The CDR3 contains 12 residues. Germline V gives CDR1 SQVTM, CDR2 ANQGSEA. The DNA of the CDR3 is TGCAGCGTTGAGGGTCTGAACACTGAAGCTTTCTTT. Its translation: CSVEGLNTEAFF.

The chain uses TRBV4-1 and TRBJ2-1; tentative D call: TRBD1 (6 bases). Germline V gives CDR1 MGHRA, CDR2 YSYEKL. V shed 7 bases and J shed 4 bases, with 8 bases lying between them. The CDR3 loop spans 12 amino acids. CDR3 sequence reads: CASKGGYNEQFF. Here the CDR3 DNA reads TGCGCCAGCAAAGGGGGTTACAATGAGCAGTTCTTC.

This sequence joins TRBV4-1 and TRBJ2-5; the D is unclear. This CDR3 is 15 amino acids long. The germline V gene encodes CDR1 MGHRA and CDR2 YSYEKL. Trimming stripped 0 bases from V and 5 bases from J, with 13 bases between. CDR3 bases: TGCGCCAGCAGCCAAGATGGTATAGCCGGGGAGACCCAGTACTTC. This gives the protein CASSQDGIAGETQYF.

In regard to this clonotype: Being one base from a much bigger clone, this may be a read error. V gene TRBV6-1 combines with J gene TRBJ2-3, with 15 positions matching TRBD2. Germline V gene lookup returns CDR1 MNHNS and CDR2 SASEGT. The CDR3 is made up of 16 amino acids. The V and J ends lost 4 bases and 6 bases, in that order; junction bases with no gene match: 5. The CDR3 here is CASSAGLAGGLDTQYF. CDR3 bases: TGTGCCAGCAGTGCTGGACTAGCGGGAGGGCTTGATACGCAGTATTTT.

The chain is built from TRBV24-1 and TRBJ2-5, with D unclear. The J call may not be correct, given that the DNA end is closer to TRBJ2-7. The V gene's germline CDR1 is KGHDR and CDR2 SFDVKD. The CDR3 is 15 amino acids. CDR3 coding DNA: TGTGCCACCAGTGATCCCTCCGTCCGGCAGGACGAGCAGTACTTC. Its translation is CATSDPSVRQDEQYF.

The genes are TRBV20-1 and TRBJ2-3; D unresolved. This CDR3 region has 15 residues. V lost 5 bases and J lost 1, with 16 bases in between. Looked up from germline, CDR1 is DFQATT and CDR2 is SNEGSKA (reference sequence). CDR3: CSALQRTWGTDTQYF. The CDR3 nucleotides read TGCAGTGCTCTACAACGAACCTGGGGCACAGATACGCAGTATTTT.

The chain employs TRBV30 and TRBJ2-1; 7 bases are a match to TRBD2. The V gene end was trimmed by 5 bases and the J gene end by 9 bases; junction bases not matched to a gene: 13. The CDR3 consists of 14 residues. Germline lookup yields CDR1 GTSNPN and CDR2 SVGIG (reference sequence). CDR3 bases: TGTGCCTGGTCCCGGGACTACCCTTCCCCTGAGCAGTTCTTC. This sequence encodes CAWSRDYPSPEQFF.

The chain has TRBV15 and TRBJ2-1; 9 nucleotides line up with TRBD2. V trimming: 6 bases; J trimming: 3 bases; junction bases outside the gene matches: 24. The CDR3 spans 21 residues. The V gene's germline CDR1 is LNHNV and CDR2 YYDKDF (reference sequence). The CDR3 DNA reads as TGTGCCACCAGGTATCCCGCCGGAGGGATGGCTAGCGGGGAATGCTACAATGAGCAGTTCTTC. It translates to CATRYPAGGMASGECYNEQFF.

CDR3 DNA sequence: TGCAGTGCTATCGGGACTGTCGCCTACGAGCAGTACTTC. Its translation: CSAIGTVAYEQYF. V gene TRBV20-1 combines with J gene TRBJ2-7; possibly TRBD2 for D (6 bases). Germline CDR1 is DFQATT and CDR2 is SNEGSKA (reference sequence). This CDR3 region has 13 residues. The V end lost 4 bases, the J end lost 2 bases, and 12 bases lay between the germline ends.